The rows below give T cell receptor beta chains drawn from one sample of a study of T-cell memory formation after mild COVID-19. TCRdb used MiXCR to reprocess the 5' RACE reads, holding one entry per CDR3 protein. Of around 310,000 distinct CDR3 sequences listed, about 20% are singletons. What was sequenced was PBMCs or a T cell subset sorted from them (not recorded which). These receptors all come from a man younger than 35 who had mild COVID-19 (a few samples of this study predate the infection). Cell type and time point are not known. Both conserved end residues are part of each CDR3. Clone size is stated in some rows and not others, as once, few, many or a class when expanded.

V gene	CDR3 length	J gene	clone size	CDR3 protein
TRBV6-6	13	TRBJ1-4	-	CASSLGGGEKLFF
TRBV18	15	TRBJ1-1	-	CASSPPAGMFLEAFF
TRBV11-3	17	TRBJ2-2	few	CASSLDGRTGLTGELFF
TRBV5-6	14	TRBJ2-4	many	CASSLGETGGIQYF
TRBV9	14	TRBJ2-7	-	CASSVEVGTYEQYF
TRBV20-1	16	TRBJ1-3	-	CSAMRQGVISGNTIYF
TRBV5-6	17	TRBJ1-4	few	CASSLQGASTPNEKLFF
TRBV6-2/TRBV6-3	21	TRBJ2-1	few	CASSYSSRGRMASGGNNEQFF
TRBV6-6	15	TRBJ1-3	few	CASSYETGGSNTIYF
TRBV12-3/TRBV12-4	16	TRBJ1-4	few	CASSFSPGRTFGKLFF
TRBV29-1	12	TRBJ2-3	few	CSVEGAVATGYF
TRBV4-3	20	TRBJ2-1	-	CASSQDILAGGPSSYNEQFF
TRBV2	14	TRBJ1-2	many	CASSENGIPYGYTF
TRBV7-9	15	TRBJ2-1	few	CASSLLQGIKNEQFF
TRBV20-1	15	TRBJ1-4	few	CSARAPGEGGEKLFF
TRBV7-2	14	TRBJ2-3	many	CASSLAPGTDTQYF
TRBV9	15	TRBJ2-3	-	CASSALSGYTDTQYF
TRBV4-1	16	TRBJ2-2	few	CASSLLSSGYTGELFF
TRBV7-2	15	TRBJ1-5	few	CASSAGPSASQPQHF
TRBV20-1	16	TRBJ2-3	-	CSALGTGRASTDTQYF
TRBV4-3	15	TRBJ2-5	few	CASSPIFRGRETQYF
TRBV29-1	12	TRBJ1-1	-	CSVVVWGTEAFF
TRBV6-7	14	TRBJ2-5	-	CAIALGTAQETQYF
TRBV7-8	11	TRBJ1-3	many	CASSAGNTIYF
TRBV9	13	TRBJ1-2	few	CASRAQGGYGYTF
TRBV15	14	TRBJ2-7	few	CATSMQKSSYEQYF
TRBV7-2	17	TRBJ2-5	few	CASNGGAGGGPQETQYF
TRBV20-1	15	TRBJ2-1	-	CSANLPGQGMDEQFF
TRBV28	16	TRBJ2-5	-	CASSPSPGGGQETQYF
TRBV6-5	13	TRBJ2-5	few	CASSPGAGETQYF
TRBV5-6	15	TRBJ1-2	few	CASSLAWGGADGYTF
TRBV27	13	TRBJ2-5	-	CASSPPARETQYF
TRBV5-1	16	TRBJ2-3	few	CASSLLYGGNTDTQYF
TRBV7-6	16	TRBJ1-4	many	CASSLGSGTANEKLFF
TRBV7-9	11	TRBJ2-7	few	CASGGNPEQYF
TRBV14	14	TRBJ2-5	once	CASSQPGQQETQYF
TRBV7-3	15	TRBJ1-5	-	CASSLSPLVYQPQHF
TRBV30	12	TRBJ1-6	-	CAWSGQWESLHF
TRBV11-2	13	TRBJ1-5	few	CASSLDTREPQHF
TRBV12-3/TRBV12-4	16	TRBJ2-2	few	CASSRARILNTGELFF
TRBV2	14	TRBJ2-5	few	CASGGRLAGDPQYF
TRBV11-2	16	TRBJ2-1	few	CASSSAGGAFDNEQFF
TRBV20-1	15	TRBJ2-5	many	CSARIAGPYQETQYF
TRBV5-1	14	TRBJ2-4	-	CASSADTAKNIQYF
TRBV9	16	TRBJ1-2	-	CASSPRGGITNYGYTF
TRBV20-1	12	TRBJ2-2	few	CSARLVTGELFF
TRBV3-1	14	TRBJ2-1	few	CASSQSDRDNEQFF
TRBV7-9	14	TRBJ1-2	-	CASSLVLRQHGYTF
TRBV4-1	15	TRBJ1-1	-	CASSQEGDRPAEAFF
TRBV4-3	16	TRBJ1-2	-	CASNPAPGQGNYGYTF
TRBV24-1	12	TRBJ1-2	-	CATSDGVGGYTF
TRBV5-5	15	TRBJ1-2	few	CASSSKRTGQDGYTF
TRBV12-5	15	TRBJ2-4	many	CASGLGTPAKNIQYF
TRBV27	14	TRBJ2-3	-	CASSLSRPTDTQYF
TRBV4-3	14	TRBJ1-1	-	CASSQDPVGTEAFF
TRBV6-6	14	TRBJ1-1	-	CASSPPRDATEAFF
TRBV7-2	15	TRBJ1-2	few	CASSLVTRGDGGYTF
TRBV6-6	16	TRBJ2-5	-	CASSPPPSGGFETQYF
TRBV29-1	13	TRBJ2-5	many	CSVEGREGETQYF
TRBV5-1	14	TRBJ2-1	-	CASSLGRENNEQFF